Listed below are T cell receptor beta chains from one sample, sequenced in a study of blood T cells in healthy people across ages. MiXCR, applied by TCRdb to the 5' RACE reads, yields one record per CDR3 protein. Altogether more than 1,000,000 distinct CDR3 sequences are present, approximately 25% being singletons, with the ten largest covering about 0.72%. The same data also contributed to another study, on T cells of mothers and their children.

Sequencing was done on a sample of blood. These receptors were collected from a girl under 10 years old in good health. The CDR3 runs from the conserved cysteine through the conserved F or W. A D gene is named only where the DNA matches it firmly. For some rows the clone size is stated as once, few or many, or as a class when expanded; others skip it.

j_call: TRBJ2-2; clone_size: few; v_call: TRBV9; d_call: TRBD2; cdr3_nt: TGTGCCAGCCAACCCTTCAGCGGGGAGTCCGGGGAGCTGTTTTTT; cdr3_aa: CASQPFSGESGELFF
j_call: TRBJ2-1; clone_size: NA; v_call: TRBV6-1; d_call: NA; cdr3_nt: TGTGCCTGCCTACGTTTAATGGGCGGGAATGAGCAGTTCTTC; cdr3_aa: CACLRLMGGNEQFF
j_call: TRBJ1-2; clone_size: NA; v_call: TRBV27; d_call: NA; cdr3_nt: TGTGCCAGCAGTCCCTACGGGTTAACGTATGGCTACACCTTC; cdr3_aa: CASSPYGLTYGYTF
j_call: TRBJ2-5; clone_size: NA; v_call: TRBV24-1; d_call: NA; cdr3_nt: TGTGCCACCAGTCAATTCGGCGGGGATCAAGAGACCCAGTACTTC; cdr3_aa: CATSQFGGDQETQYF
j_call: TRBJ1-6; clone_size: NA; v_call: TRBV7-2; d_call: NA; cdr3_nt: TGTGCCAGCAGCTTAATCCAGCTCCCCAATTCACCCCTCCACTTT; cdr3_aa: CASSLIQLPNSPLHF
j_call: TRBJ2-1; clone_size: few; v_call: TRBV3-1; d_call: TRBD2; cdr3_nt: TGTGCCACAATAGCGGGAGCTTACAATGAGCAGTTCTTC; cdr3_aa: CATIAGAYNEQFF
j_call: TRBJ2-5; clone_size: NA; v_call: TRBV7-9; d_call: TRBD2; cdr3_nt: TGTGCCAGCAGGCCTCGACTAGCGGGGGGGCCTCGAGAGACCCAGTACTTC; cdr3_aa: CASRPRLAGGPRETQYF
j_call: TRBJ1-2; clone_size: NA; v_call: TRBV12-3/TRBV12-4; d_call: TRBD1; cdr3_nt: TGTGCCAGCAGTTTCGAATGGGACAGGGGGCGTCAGGGCTACACCTTC; cdr3_aa: CASSFEWDRGRQGYTF
j_call: TRBJ1-1; clone_size: NA; v_call: TRBV20-1; d_call: TRBD1; cdr3_nt: TGCAGTGCTAGAGATGGAGATACAGGGGCGAACACTGAAGCTTTCTTT; cdr3_aa: CSARDGDTGANTEAFF
j_call: TRBJ2-3; clone_size: NA; v_call: TRBV5-1; d_call: NA; cdr3_nt: TGCGCCAGCAGCTTGTTCGTAAGTCCTTCAGGACTGGATACGCAGTATTTT; cdr3_aa: CASSLFVSPSGLDTQYF
j_call: TRBJ1-1; clone_size: few; v_call: TRBV6-5; d_call: NA; cdr3_nt: TGTGCCAGCAGTTACCGTTTCCGTTTCTATGACGGGCGGGACACTGAAGCTTTCTTT; cdr3_aa: CASSYRFRFYDGRDTEAFF
j_call: TRBJ2-3; clone_size: NA; v_call: TRBV7-9; d_call: TRBD2; cdr3_nt: TGTGCCAGCAGGGGGAGACTAGCAGCCAGCACAGATACGCAGTATTTT; cdr3_aa: CASRGRLAASTDTQYF
j_call: TRBJ1-1; clone_size: few; v_call: TRBV9; d_call: NA; cdr3_nt: TGTGCCAGCAGGGGGACGGGCACTGAAGCTTTCTTT; cdr3_aa: CASRGTGTEAFF
j_call: TRBJ1-4; clone_size: NA; v_call: TRBV12-3/TRBV12-4; d_call: TRBD1; cdr3_nt: TGTGCCAGCAGCCGGACAGGGAAAACTAATGAAAAACTGTTTTTT; cdr3_aa: CASSRTGKTNEKLFF
j_call: TRBJ2-3; clone_size: NA; v_call: TRBV18; d_call: NA; cdr3_nt: TGTGCCAGCTCACCCCCCCGGGACTCCACGGAGCAGTATTTT; cdr3_aa: CASSPPRDSTEQYF
j_call: TRBJ2-1; clone_size: few; v_call: TRBV7-8; d_call: TRBD2; cdr3_nt: TGTGCCAGCAGCTTATTTAAGGGGGCTAGCGGGAGAGATGAGCAGTTCTTC; cdr3_aa: CASSLFKGASGRDEQFF
j_call: TRBJ2-1; clone_size: NA; v_call: TRBV7-2; d_call: NA; cdr3_nt: TGTGCCAGCAGCTTAGGGGGGAGATCTACCAGTGAGCAGTTCTTC; cdr3_aa: CASSLGGRSTSEQFF
j_call: TRBJ1-4; clone_size: NA; v_call: TRBV21-1; d_call: NA; cdr3_nt: TGTGCCAGCAGCAAGGAAAGTCAGTCGTTCGATAATGAAAAACTGTTTTTT; cdr3_aa: CASSKESQSFDNEKLFF
j_call: TRBJ2-5; clone_size: NA; v_call: TRBV7-2; d_call: NA; cdr3_nt: TGTGCCAGCAGCCCGAATTTAGGAGAGACCCAGTACTTC; cdr3_aa: CASSPNLGETQYF
j_call: TRBJ2-5; clone_size: once; v_call: TRBV11-2; d_call: NA; cdr3_nt: TGTGCCAGCAGCTTTGATTGGGGAGAAGAGACCCAGTACTTC; cdr3_aa: CASSFDWGEETQYF